These 13 T cell receptor beta chains originate from one sample sequenced in a study of blood T cell repertoires in COVID-19. TCRdb's copy holds only in-frame clones and misses some; the assay was immunoSEQ multiplex PCR. Here the sample spans about 250,000 clones, around 85% being singletons. Material for sequencing was PBMCs or T cells enriched from blood (not recorded which). Source of these receptors: a woman younger than 45 who had recovered from COVID-19.

The chain couples TRBV27 to TRBJ1-2; D gene ambiguous. The CDR3 totals 13 residues. Germline CDR1 reads MNHEY; CDR2 reads SMNVEV (reference sequence). With 3 bases removed from V and 4 bases from J, the gap between germline ends came to 9 bases. In DNA, the CDR3 is TGTGCCAGCAGTTTTACTACGGGCTATGGCTACACCTTC. Amino acids: CASSFTTGYGYTF.

V and J are TRBV11-3 and TRBJ2-1, with TRBD2 matching over 13 bases. CDR1 and CDR2 from the germline V gene are SGHNT and YENEEA. J gave up 9 bases and V 4 bases, and 9 bases lay outside the gene matches. CDR3 length: 16 residues. CDR3 residues: CASSSLTSGGAGEQFF. The CDR3 nucleotides read TGTGCCAGCAGCTCCCTCACTAGCGGGGGGGCGGGTGAGCAGTTCTTC.

The chain couples TRBV2 to TRBJ1-1; no reliable D call. This CDR3 contains 11 residues. V lost 7 bases and J lost 5, with 8 bases in between. Germline lookup yields CDR1 SNHLY and CDR2 FYNNEI. CDR3 protein: CASKYMTEAFF. As DNA, the CDR3 is TGTGCCAGCAAGTACATGACTGAAGCTTTCTTT.

The rearrangement links TRBV19 to TRBJ1-1; possible D gene TRBD1, 6 bases. Germline V gene data show CDR1 as LNHDA and CDR2 as SQIVND (reference sequence). Trimming took off 3 bases at V and 8 bases at J, with 10 bases between the two ends. CDR3 size: 12 residues. CDR3 in DNA: TGTGCCAGTAGTATGAGGCAGGGGGAAGCTTTCTTT. It yields the protein CASSMRQGEAFF. Variable domain in full (rest from reference TRBV19 and TRBJ1-1): DGGITQSPKYLFRKEGQNVTLSCEQNLNHDAMYWYRQDPGQGLRLIYYSQIVNDFQKGDIAEGYSVSREKKESFPLTVTSAQKNPTAFYLCASSMRQGEAFFGQGTRLTVV.

The CDR3 DNA follows: TGTGCCAGCAGCTTAGGGCCGCAGGACACTGAAGCTTTCTTT. Its translation is CASSLGPQDTEAFF. This chain links TRBV7-9 with TRBJ1-1; no clear D. The V gene lost 1 base and the J gene lost 3 bases, with 9 bases spanning the gap. Germline values: CDR1 SEHNR, CDR2 FQNEAQ (reference sequence). The CDR3 is made up of 14 amino acids.

The rearrangement links TRBV30 to TRBJ2-3; 10 positions match TRBD2. Germline values: CDR1 GTSNPN, CDR2 SVGIG (reference sequence). Trimming removed 0 bases from V and 1 base from J; junction bases left unmatched: 7. CDR3 length: 17 amino acids. The CDR3, as DNA: TGTGCCTGGAGTGTAGTAGCGGGGGGATTGGGCACAGATACGCAGTATTTT. It translates to CAWSVVAGGLGTDTQYF.

The gene calls are TRBV30 and TRBJ1-1; D is ambiguous. CDR3 length: 16 amino acids. Germline V gene sequence: CDR1 GTSNPN, CDR2 SVGIG (reference sequence). The ends were cut back, 0 bases at V and 1 base at J, with 15 bases in the middle. The CDR3 DNA reads TGTGCCTGGAGTGTACGAGGTACTTGGTCGAACACTGAAGCTTTCTTT. It yields the protein CAWSVRGTWSNTEAFF.

The chain links TRBV19 to TRBJ1-4, with D possibly matching TRBD1 (5 bases). The CDR3 has 14 residues. Trimming left V 7 bases short and J 8 bases short, with 17 bases between. Germline V gene lookup returns CDR1 LNHDA and CDR2 SQIVND (reference sequence). The DNA for the CDR3 is TGTGCCAGTACTCAAGGCGGGCGGGGGGAAAAACTGTTTTTT. This codes for CASTQGGRGEKLFF. The complete variable domain, with remaining parts taken from reference TRBV19 and TRBJ1-4, reads DGGITQSPKYLFRKEGQNVTLSCEQNLNHDAMYWYRQDPGQGLRLIYYSQIVNDFQKGDIAEGYSVSREKKESFPLTVTSAQKNPTAFYLCASTQGGRGEKLFFGSGTQLSVL.

This clone is a singleton in its sample. The rearrangement joins TRBV6-5 to TRBJ2-3, with no clear D. The germline CDR1 and CDR2 sequences are MNHEY and SVGAGI. This CDR3 comprises 16 residues. With 0 bases removed from V and 0 bases from J, the gap between germline ends came to 10 bases. The DNA of the CDR3 is TGTGCCAGCAGTTACTCGAGAGCGACTAGCACAGATACGCAGTATTTT. Its translation: CASSYSRATSTDTQYF.

The J gene is TRBJ2-3, the V gene TRBV10-3; TRBD2 matches 12 bases. Trimming took 4 bases from V and 0 from J; bases not matched to a gene: 17. The CDR3 runs to 21 residues. Germline assignment: CDR1 ENHRY and CDR2 SYGVKD. The CDR3 bases are TGTGCCATCAGTGGGGCCCTAGGAGCTAGCGGGGGGGCCTCGAGCACAGATACGCAGTATTTT. Protein sequence: CAISGALGASGGASSTDTQYF.

In its sample, this clone was seen a few times. V usage is TRBV12-3 or TRBV12-4 and J usage is TRBJ2-7; TRBD1 aligns across 10 bases. The CDR3 runs 13 residues. The V segment lost 6 bases and the J segment 8 bases; nucleotides outside the gene matches: 7. CDR3 bases: TGTGCCAGCAGCGGACAGGGGGGCGATAAGCAGTACTTC. Its translation: CASSGQGGDKQYF.

This CDR3 reads CAVSVPREKLFF. CDR3 in DNA: TGTGCCGTAAGCGTCCCAAGGGAAAAACTGTTTTTT. This rearrangement joins TRBV19 to TRBJ1-4; D not resolved. The CDR3 totals 12 residues. Germline CDR1 LNHDA, CDR2 SQIVND (reference sequence). V dropped 11 bases and J dropped 8 bases, with 15 bases sitting between them.

V is TRBV18 and J is TRBJ2-1, with 9 bases lining up with TRBD2. This CDR3 contains 16 residues. The V and J ends lost 2 bases and 7 bases, in that order; junction bases with no gene match: 9. Germline V gives CDR1 KGHSH, CDR2 LQKENI. CDR3 amino acids: CASSPVAGVVFNEQFF. The CDR3 DNA follows: TGTGCCAGCTCACCAGTAGCGGGAGTTGTTTTTAATGAGCAGTTCTTC.